This passage covers 6 T cell receptor beta chains from one sample sequenced in a study of shared clonotypes between healthy human individuals. Assay: immunoSEQ multiplex PCR; the TCRdb copy retains only in-frame clones and omits some. The data hold 2.5 million or so clones, with more than 80% observed a single time. Sequences were obtained from naive CD4+ T cells sorted from blood. Subset defined: CD45RA+ positively selected. The receptors come from a man aged 18-30 years in good health.

The chain carries TRBV6-1 and TRBJ1-5; D unresolved. Germline loops: CDR1 MNHNS, CDR2 SASEGT. Deletions cut 1 base from V and 1 base from J, with 5 bases between. The CDR3 covers 14 residues. CDR3 region: CASSEGWSNQPQHF. CDR3 sequence (DNA): TGTGCCAGCAGTGAAGGCTGGAGCAATCAGCCCCAGCATTTT.

This chain connects TRBV6-1 to TRBJ2-3; D is perhaps TRBD1 (6 bases). The CDR3 extends over 13 amino acids. The V end lost 7 bases, the J end lost 3 bases, and 11 bases lay between the germline ends. Germline V gene sequence: CDR1 MNHNS, CDR2 SASEGT. CDR3 residues: CASIPQGTDTQYF. In DNA form, the CDR3 reads TGTGCCAGCATCCCACAGGGAACAGATACGCAGTATTTT.

A few counts support this clone. Within the sample, other DNA sequences also encode this same CDR3. The chain recombines TRBV30 with TRBJ1-5, with D maybe TRBD1 (6 bases). The ends were cut back, 3 bases at V and 7 bases at J, with 10 bases in the middle. This CDR3 contains 12 residues. Germline V lookup: CDR1 GTSNPN, CDR2 SVGIG (reference sequence). Written as DNA, the CDR3 is TGTGCCTGGAGGACGGGGGCGCAGCCCCAGCATTTT. It specifies CAWRTGAQPQHF.

The CDR3 here is CASSPSASGANVLTF. The CDR3 coding sequence is TGCGCCAGCAGCCCGTCGGCTTCTGGGGCCAACGTCCTGACTTTC. This chain links TRBV4-3 with TRBJ2-6, with no clear D. The CDR3 extends over 15 amino acids. Germline CDR1 reads LGHNA; CDR2 reads YSLEER. V lost 4 bases to trimming and J lost 1 base, with 8 bases between them.

The V call is TRBV5-1, the J call TRBJ2-7; 8 positions match TRBD1. The trim removed 0 bases at V and 6 bases at J, leaving 20 bases unmatched. This CDR3 has 19 amino acids. Germline V gene sequence: CDR1 SGHRS, CDR2 YFSETQ. CDR3 amino acids: CASSLASGRGLSYVGEQYF. CDR3 bases: TGCGCCAGCAGCTTGGCCAGTGGCAGGGGGCTTTCATACGTGGGCGAGCAGTACTTC.

The chain links TRBV19 to TRBJ1-2; 7 bases line up with TRBD1. V dropped 4 bases and J dropped 0; count of bases not matched to a gene: 8. The V gene's germline CDR1 is LNHDA and CDR2 SQIVND (reference sequence). This CDR3 contains 16 residues. This CDR3 reads CASSTRQGNSNYGYTF. The CDR3 DNA is TGTGCCAGTAGTACTCGACAGGGAAATTCTAACTATGGCTACACCTTC.